The T cell receptor beta chain described here comes from a study of beta chain features in type 1 diabetes. Overall study: The samples had about 110,000,000 sorted cells examined in all.

The study reverse transcribed the entire isolated RNA, so it sequenced expressed TCRB transcripts. This table comes from immunoSEQ multiplex PCR, and its TCRdb copy is limited to in-frame clones, with some not included. This table holds roughly 250,000 clones, 9.6% found once. Concerning this clone itself: The antigen is unknown.

Findings and limits, study-wide: Sampled from patients, naive, central memory and Treg TCRB repertoires appeared more similar than those sampled from healthy donors. Researchers cautioned that cDNA sequencing could over-represent cells with high TCR expression. PCR could preferentially amplify shorter templates, alike in patients and controls.

The germline V gene has CDR1 LNHDA and CDR2 SQIVND (reference sequence). V lost 7 bases and J 7 bases, leaving 17 bases between the germline ends. CDR3 size: 14 residues. The sequence derives from a woman aged 18-29 years in good health. Material: naive CD4+ T cells from blood. The chain carries TRBV19 and TRBJ2-1; a weak D match, TRBD2 (7 bases). CDR3 DNA sequence: TGTGCCAGTACCCGTGGGGGGGCCGGGAATGAGCAGTTCTTC. Protein sequence: CASTRGGAGNEQFF. Using reference TRBV19 and TRBJ2-1 for the parts outside the CDR3, the full variable domain is DGGITQSPKYLFRKEGQNVTLSCEQNLNHDAMYWYRQDPGQGLRLIYYSQIVNDFQKGDIAEGYSVSREKKESFPLTVTSAQKNPTAFYLCASTRGGAGNEQFFGPGTRLTVL.